The 15 T cell receptor beta chains given below trace back to one sample, sequenced in a study of blood T cell repertoires in COVID-19. Assay used: immunoSEQ multiplex PCR; TCRdb lists only in-frame clones, some missing. The table shows 180,000 or so clones, with 87% occurring only once. Specimen: peripheral blood. The receptor source for this set is a man younger than 30 with active or convalescent COVID-19.

This chain links TRBV18 with TRBJ1-1; D possibly corresponds to TRBD1 (5 bases). This CDR3 region has 14 residues. Deletions cut 3 bases from V and 7 bases from J, with 15 bases between. Germline CDR1 and CDR2: KGHSH and LQKENI. The CDR3 region has the DNA TGTGCCAGCTCACCCCCCAGTATTACAGGTGAAGCTTTCTTT. Amino acids: CASSPPSITGEAFF.

The rearrangement uses TRBV18 and TRBJ1-4; D not certain. The CDR3 runs to 16 residues. Germline CDR1 KGHSH, CDR2 LQKENI. V dropped 4 bases and J dropped 0 bases, with 12 bases sitting between them. CDR3 DNA sequence: TGTGCCAGCTCACAGCTCGGGTTCGCAACTAATGAAAAACTGTTTTTT. Encoded protein: CASSQLGFATNEKLFF.

V gene TRBV5-6 combines with J gene TRBJ2-2; no definite D call. This CDR3 has 16 amino acids. V was shortened by 4 bases and J by 1 base, with 14 bases between the two germline ends. Germline values: CDR1 SGHDT, CDR2 YYEEEE. The CDR3 reads CASSPKLRKNTGELFF. DNA of the CDR3: TGTGCCAGCAGCCCTAAATTGCGGAAGAACACCGGGGAGCTGTTTTTT. Looking up the rest from reference TRBV5-6 and TRBJ2-2 gives the full variable domain: DAGVTQSPTHLIKTRGQQVTLRCSPKSGHDTVSWYQQALGQGPQFIFQYYEEEERQRGNFPDRFSGHQFPNYSSELNVNALLLGDSALYLCASSPKLRKNTGELFFGEGSRLTVL.

This rearrangement joins TRBV7-9 to TRBJ2-7; TRBD2 agrees at 7 bases. Germline trimming cut 5 bases from V and 4 bases from J; bases unmatched to any gene: 14. Germline-derived CDR1 and CDR2 are SEHNR and FQNEAQ (reference sequence). The CDR3 has 16 amino acids. DNA for the CDR3: TGTGCCAGCAGCCGATCAGCGGTTTTGGGGGGGTACGAGCAGTACTTC. Translated, it gives CASSRSAVLGGYEQYF.

The V gene is TRBV6-6, the J gene TRBJ1-1, with a tentative D call TRBD1 (6 bases). The V gene's germline CDR1 is MNHNY and CDR2 SVGAGI (reference sequence). The CDR3 runs to 13 residues. V was cut by 5 bases and J by 1 base, with 8 bases left in between. DNA of the CDR3: TGTGCCAGCAGTGGGGGACAGAACACTGAAGCTTTCTTT. It encodes CASSGGQNTEAFF.

V is TRBV13 and J is TRBJ1-6; tentatively, D is TRBD1 (6 bases). V was clipped by 5 bases and J by 12 bases, with 20 bases between them. The CDR3 consists of 15 residues. Germline CDR1 reads PRHDT; CDR2 reads FYEKMQ (reference sequence). The CDR3 reads CASSPTGQILRPLHF. The CDR3 nucleotides read TGTGCCAGCAGCCCAACAGGACAGATACTAAGACCCCTCCACTTT.

CDR3 nucleotide sequence: TGTGCCACCAGTCAAGGAAACACCATATATTTT. Translation gives CATSQGNTIYF. The genes are TRBV24-1 and TRBJ1-3; D unresolved. The ends were cut back, 6 bases at V and 4 bases at J, with 3 bases in the middle. Germline CDR1 is KGHDR and CDR2 is SFDVKD. The CDR3 has 11 amino acids.

The rearrangement links TRBV19 to TRBJ2-2, with TRBD2 matching over 9 bases. V was pared by 5 bases and J by 2 bases, with 9 bases of the junction left unmatched. This CDR3 contains 17 residues. Germline CDR1 reads LNHDA; CDR2 reads SQIVND (reference sequence). The CDR3 nucleotides read TGTGCCAGTAGTCTCTATAGCGGGAGCTACAACACCGGGGAGCTGTTTTTT. Its protein product is CASSLYSGSYNTGELFF.

The V and J genes are TRBV18 and TRBJ2-3, with TRBD2 matching 7 bases. V gave up 6 bases and J gave up 2 bases; unmatched junction bases: 8. Looked up from germline, CDR1 is KGHSH and CDR2 is LQKENI. The CDR3 has 15 amino acids. This CDR3 is CASSRPGTNTDTQYF. The CDR3 DNA reads as TGTGCCAGCTCCCGACCCGGGACTAACACAGATACGCAGTATTTT.

The V call is TRBV30, the J call TRBJ1-2; TRBD1 is a possible D gene (5 bases). V lost 3 bases and J lost 8, with 16 bases in between. Germline-derived CDR1 and CDR2 are GTSNPN and SVGIG (reference sequence). The length of the CDR3 is 13 residues. CDR3 residues: CAWSNAGGGGYTF. The CDR3 nucleotides read TGTGCCTGGAGCAATGCCGGGGGAGGCGGCTACACCTTC. The variable domain in full, completed from reference TRBV30 and TRBJ1-2, reads SQTIHQWPATLVQPVGSPLSLECTVEGTSNPNLYWYRQAAGRGLQLLFYSVGIGQISSEVPQNLSASRPQDRQFILSSKKLLLSDSGFYLCAWSNAGGGGYTFGSGTRLTVV.

The chain has TRBV11-2 and TRBJ1-6; the D gene is possibly TRBD1 (5 bases). Germline V gives CDR1 SGHAT, CDR2 FQNNGV. This CDR3 is 15 amino acids long. Trimming left V 1 base short and J 8 bases short, with 12 bases between. Here the CDR3 reads CASSLATGVHSPLHF. CDR3 nucleotides: TGTGCCAGCAGCTTAGCTACAGGAGTGCATTCACCCCTCCACTTT. The full variable domain, its missing parts supplied by reference TRBV11-2 and TRBJ1-6, is EAGVAQSPRYKIIEKRQSVAFWCNPISGHATLYWYQQILGQGPKLLIQFQNNGVVDDSQLPKDRFSAERLKGVDSTLKIQPAKLEDSAVYLCASSLATGVHSPLHFGNGTRLTVT.

V and J are TRBV20-1 and TRBJ2-7; D may be TRBD2 (5 bases). Trimming took 3 bases from V and 5 from J, leaving 11 bases between them. Germline V gene lookup returns CDR1 DFQATT and CDR2 SNEGSKA (reference sequence). The CDR3 has 12 amino acids. CDR3 loop: CSASPLRDEQYF. The CDR3 nucleotides read TGCAGTGCTAGTCCTTTGAGGGACGAGCAGTACTTC.

The rearrangement joins TRBV7-7 to TRBJ2-7; 7 nucleotides line up with TRBD2. CDR1 SSHAT and CDR2 FNYEAQ come from the germline V gene (reference sequence). The CDR3 runs 12 residues. CDR3 in DNA: TGTGCTAGCAGCCGACCCGGGGGGGAGCAGTACGTC. Protein product: CASSRPGGEQYV.

The chain uses TRBV5-1 and TRBJ2-1; 9 bases line up with TRBD2. Germline-derived CDR1 and CDR2 are SGHRS and YFSETQ. The CDR3 has 16 residues. Trimming removed 1 base from V and 2 bases from J; junction bases left unmatched: 4. For the CDR3, the DNA is TGCGCCAGCAGCTTGACTAGCGGGTCAGCCTACAATGAGCAGTTCTTC. Its protein product is CASSLTSGSAYNEQFF.

The V and J genes are TRBV27 and TRBJ1-5; 10 bases map to TRBD1. This CDR3 spans 16 amino acids. The germline V gene has CDR1 MNHEY and CDR2 SMNVEV (reference sequence). Trimming at V came to 3 bases and at J to 7 bases, leaving 9 bases not matched to a gene. The CDR3 DNA follows: TGTGCCAGCAGTTTTCGCGGGACAGGGGTCATCCAGCCCCAGCATTTT. This gives the protein CASSFRGTGVIQPQHF.